This T cell receptor beta chain was identified during a study of T cells after posttransplantation cyclophosphamide. General study findings and limits: TRB clonality was highly associated with recipient CMV seropositivity and reactivation. Donor CD8+ memory clones often dominated recipient blood repertoires at later times.

Germline V CDR1 and CDR2: ENHRY, SYGVKD. V lost 2 bases to trimming and J lost 2 bases, with 6 bases between them. CDR3 length equals 13 residues. As regards this clone: Its antigen is not identified.

The table came from immunoSEQ multiplex PCR; TCRdb's copy has only in-frame clones and leaves some out. In the table there are about 20,000 clones, roughly 98% of which are singletons. The naive gate required viable CD3+CD4+ or CD3+CD8+ cells with CCR7+CD45RA+CD45RO-CD95-CD27+CD28+ phenotype. The related graft donor's blood sample was taken on the day of bone marrow donation. The sequence derives from a man aged 40-49 years in good health, CMV-negative, and a related stem cell transplant donor. The V and J genes are TRBV10-3 and TRBJ2-5; tentative D call: TRBD2 (6 bases). Sequencing was performed on naive CD4+ T cells sorted from PBMCs. In DNA form, the CDR3 reads TGTGCCATCAGTGAGGGGACTCAAGAGACCCAGTACTTC. This translates into CAISEGTQETQYF.